The source of this T cell receptor (beta chain) is a study of blood T cell repertoires in COVID-19. The V and J ends lost 4 bases and 5 bases respectively, with 15 bases between them. The germline V gene has CDR1 SGHKS and CDR2 YYEKEE (reference sequence). This CDR3 has 15 residues. Clones were read by immunoSEQ multiplex PCR, and TCRdb kept only the in-frame ones, dropping some. Among roughly 96,000 clones listed, roughly 80% were seen once. The table lists this clone with a few counts. This receptor was obtained from an elderly man with acute or convalescent COVID-19. This chain uses TRBV5-5 with TRBJ2-2; TRBD1 might be the D (5 bases). The sequencing sample was made of peripheral blood. DNA for the CDR3: TGTGCCAGCAGCCCTTTACAGGAGAGGACCGGGGAGCTGTTTTTT. Its translation is CASSPLQERTGELFF.